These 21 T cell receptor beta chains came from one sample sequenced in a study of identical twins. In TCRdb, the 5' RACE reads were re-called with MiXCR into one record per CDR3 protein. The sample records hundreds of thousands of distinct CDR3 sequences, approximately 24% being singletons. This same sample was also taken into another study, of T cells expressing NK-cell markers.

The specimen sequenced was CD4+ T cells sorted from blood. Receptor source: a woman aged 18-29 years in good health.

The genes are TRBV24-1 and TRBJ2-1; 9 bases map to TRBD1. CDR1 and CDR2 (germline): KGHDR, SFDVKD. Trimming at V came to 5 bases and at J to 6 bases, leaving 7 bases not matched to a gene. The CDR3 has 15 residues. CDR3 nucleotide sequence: TGTGCCACCAGTGTAGGGGGACAGGGACTCAATGAGCAGTTCTTC. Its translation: CATSVGGQGLNEQFF.

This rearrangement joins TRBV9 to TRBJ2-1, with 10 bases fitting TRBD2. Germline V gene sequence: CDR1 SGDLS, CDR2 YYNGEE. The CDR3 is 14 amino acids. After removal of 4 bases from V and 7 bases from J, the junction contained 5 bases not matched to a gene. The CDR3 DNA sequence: TGTGCCAGCAGCCCAGCGGGAGGGCTTAATGAGCAGTTCTTC. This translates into CASSPAGGLNEQFF.

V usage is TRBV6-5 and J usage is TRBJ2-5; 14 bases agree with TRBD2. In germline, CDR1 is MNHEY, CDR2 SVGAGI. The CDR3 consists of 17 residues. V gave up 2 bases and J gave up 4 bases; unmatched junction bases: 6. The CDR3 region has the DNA TGTGCCAGCAGTTACCCCCCGACTAGCGGGGGGGGAGAGACCCAGTACTTC. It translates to CASSYPPTSGGGETQYF.

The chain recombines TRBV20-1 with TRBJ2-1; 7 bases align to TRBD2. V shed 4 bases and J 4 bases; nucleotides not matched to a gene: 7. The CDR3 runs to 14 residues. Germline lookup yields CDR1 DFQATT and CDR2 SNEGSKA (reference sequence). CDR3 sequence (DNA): TGCAGTGCTACTGGGGACTACCCATACAATGAGCAGTTCTTC. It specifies CSATGDYPYNEQFF.

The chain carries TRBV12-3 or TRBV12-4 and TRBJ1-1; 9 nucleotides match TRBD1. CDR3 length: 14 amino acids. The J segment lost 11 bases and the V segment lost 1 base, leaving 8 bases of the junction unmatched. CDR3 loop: CASSLVGTGSEAFF. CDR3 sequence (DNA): TGTGCCAGCAGTTTAGTGGGGACAGGGTCCGAGGCTTTCTTT.

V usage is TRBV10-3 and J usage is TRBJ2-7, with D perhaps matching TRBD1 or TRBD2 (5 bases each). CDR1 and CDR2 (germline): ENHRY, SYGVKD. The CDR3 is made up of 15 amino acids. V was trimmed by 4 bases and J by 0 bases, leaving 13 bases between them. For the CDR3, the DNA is TGTGCCATCAGTGGGGGGAGCGGAAACTCCTACGAGCAGTACTTC. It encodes CAISGGSGNSYEQYF.

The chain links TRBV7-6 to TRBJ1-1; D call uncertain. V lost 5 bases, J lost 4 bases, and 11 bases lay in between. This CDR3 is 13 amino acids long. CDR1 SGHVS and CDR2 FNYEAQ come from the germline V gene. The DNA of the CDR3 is TGTGCCAGCAGCCAACTAAGAGGCACTGAAGCTTTCTTT. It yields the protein CASSQLRGTEAFF.

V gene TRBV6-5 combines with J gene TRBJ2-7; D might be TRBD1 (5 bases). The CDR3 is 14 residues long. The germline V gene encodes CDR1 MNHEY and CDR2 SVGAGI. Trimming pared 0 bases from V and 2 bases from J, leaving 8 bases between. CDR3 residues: CASSYSDRTYEQYF. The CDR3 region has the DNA TGTGCCAGCAGTTACTCTGACAGAACCTACGAGCAGTACTTC.

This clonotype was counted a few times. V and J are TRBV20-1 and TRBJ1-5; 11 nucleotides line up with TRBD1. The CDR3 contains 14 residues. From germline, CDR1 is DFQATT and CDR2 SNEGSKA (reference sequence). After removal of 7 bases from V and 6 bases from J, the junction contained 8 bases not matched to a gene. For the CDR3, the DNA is TGCAGTGGAGTTCGGACAGGGGGCGTTCAGCCCCAGCATTTT. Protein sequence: CSGVRTGGVQPQHF.

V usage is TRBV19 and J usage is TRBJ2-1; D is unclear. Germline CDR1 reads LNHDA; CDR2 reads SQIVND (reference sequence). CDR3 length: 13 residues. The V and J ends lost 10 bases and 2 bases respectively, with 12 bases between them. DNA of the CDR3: TGTGCCACCCGGACCGATCCCTACAATGAGCAGTTCTTC. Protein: CATRTDPYNEQFF.

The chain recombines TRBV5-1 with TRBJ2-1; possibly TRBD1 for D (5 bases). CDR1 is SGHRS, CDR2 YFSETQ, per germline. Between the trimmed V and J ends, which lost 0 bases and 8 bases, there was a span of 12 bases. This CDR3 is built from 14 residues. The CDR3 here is CASSLDRSYHEQFF. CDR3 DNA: TGCGCCAGCAGCTTGGACAGGTCTTACCATGAGCAGTTCTTC. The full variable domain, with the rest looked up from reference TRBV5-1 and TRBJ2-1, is KAGVTQTPRYLIKTRGQQVTLSCSPISGHRSVSWYQQTPGQGLQFLFEYFSETQRNKGNFPGRFSGRQFSNSRSEMNVSTLELGDSALYLCASSLDRSYHEQFFGPGTRLTVL.

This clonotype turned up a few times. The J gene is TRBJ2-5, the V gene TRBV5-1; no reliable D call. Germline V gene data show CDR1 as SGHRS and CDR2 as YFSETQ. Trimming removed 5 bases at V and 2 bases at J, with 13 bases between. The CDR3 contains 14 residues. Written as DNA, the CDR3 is TGCGCCAGCAGGGTAGAGAGCACGCAAGAGACCCAGTACTTC. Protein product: CASRVESTQETQYF. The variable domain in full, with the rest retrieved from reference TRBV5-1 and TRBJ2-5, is KAGVTQTPRYLIKTRGQQVTLSCSPISGHRSVSWYQQTPGQGLQFLFEYFSETQRNKGNFPGRFSGRQFSNSRSEMNVSTLELGDSALYLCASRVESTQETQYFGPGTRLLVL.

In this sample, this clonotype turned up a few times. CDR3 bases: TGTGCCAGCAGTGAGGTTATGGTAGCGGGAGGGCCAGATACGCAGTATTTT. This translates into CASSEVMVAGGPDTQYF. This chain joins TRBV2 and TRBJ2-3; 11 bases agree with TRBD2. With V trimmed by 3 bases and J by 4 bases, 9 bases remained unmatched. Per the germline V gene, CDR1 is SNHLY and CDR2 is FYNNEI. This CDR3 region has 17 residues. Full variable domain (missing parts from reference TRBV2 and TRBJ2-3): EPEVTQTPSHQVTQMGQEVILRCVPISNHLYFYWYRQILGQKVEFLVSFYNNEISEKSEIFDDQFSVERPDGSNFTLKIRSTKLEDSAMYFCASSEVMVAGGPDTQYFGPGTRLTVL.

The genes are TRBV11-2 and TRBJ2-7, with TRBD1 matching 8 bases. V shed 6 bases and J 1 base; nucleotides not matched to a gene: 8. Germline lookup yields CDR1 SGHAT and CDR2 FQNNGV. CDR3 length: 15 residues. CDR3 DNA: TGTGCCAGCAGGAGACCGGGACAGGCTTCCTACGAGCAGTACTTC. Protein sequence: CASRRPGQASYEQYF.

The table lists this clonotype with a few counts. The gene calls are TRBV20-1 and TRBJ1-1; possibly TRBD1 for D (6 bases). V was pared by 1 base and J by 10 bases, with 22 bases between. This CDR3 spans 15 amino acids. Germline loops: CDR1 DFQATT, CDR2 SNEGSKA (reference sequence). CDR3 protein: CSARADGTGASVAFF. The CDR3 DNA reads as TGCAGTGCTAGAGCTGATGGGACGGGGGCATCGGTAGCTTTCTTT.

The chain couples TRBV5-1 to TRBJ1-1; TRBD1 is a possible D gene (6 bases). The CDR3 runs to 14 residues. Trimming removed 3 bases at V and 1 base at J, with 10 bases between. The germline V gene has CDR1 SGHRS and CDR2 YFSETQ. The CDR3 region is CASSYRVENTEAFF. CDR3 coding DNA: TGCGCCAGCAGCTACAGGGTAGAGAACACTGAAGCTTTCTTT.

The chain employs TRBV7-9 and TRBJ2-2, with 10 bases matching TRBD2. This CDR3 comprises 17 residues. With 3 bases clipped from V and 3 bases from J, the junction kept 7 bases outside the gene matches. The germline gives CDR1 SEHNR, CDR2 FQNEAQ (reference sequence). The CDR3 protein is CASSFRLAGAYTGELFF. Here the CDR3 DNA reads TGTGCCAGCAGCTTCCGGCTAGCGGGGGCCTACACCGGGGAGCTGTTTTTT.

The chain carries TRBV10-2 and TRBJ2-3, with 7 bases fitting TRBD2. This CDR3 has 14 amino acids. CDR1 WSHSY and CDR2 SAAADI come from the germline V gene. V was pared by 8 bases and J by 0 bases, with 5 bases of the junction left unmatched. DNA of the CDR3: TGCGCCAGCGGAGGGGAGGGTAGCACAGATACGCAGTATTTT. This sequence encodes CASGGEGSTDTQYF.

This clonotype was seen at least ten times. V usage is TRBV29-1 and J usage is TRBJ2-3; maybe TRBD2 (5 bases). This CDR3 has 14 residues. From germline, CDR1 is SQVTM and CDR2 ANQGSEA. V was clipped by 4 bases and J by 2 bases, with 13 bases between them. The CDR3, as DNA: TGCAGCGTTGCGGTAGCGATAAACACAGATACGCAGTATTTT. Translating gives CSVAVAINTDTQYF.

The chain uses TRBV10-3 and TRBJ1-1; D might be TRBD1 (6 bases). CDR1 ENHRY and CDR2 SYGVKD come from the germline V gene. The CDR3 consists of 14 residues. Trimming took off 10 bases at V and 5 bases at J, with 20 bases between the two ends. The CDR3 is CATKTGPGKTEAFF. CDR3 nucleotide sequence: TGTGCCACAAAGACAGGACCTGGGAAAACTGAAGCTTTCTTT.

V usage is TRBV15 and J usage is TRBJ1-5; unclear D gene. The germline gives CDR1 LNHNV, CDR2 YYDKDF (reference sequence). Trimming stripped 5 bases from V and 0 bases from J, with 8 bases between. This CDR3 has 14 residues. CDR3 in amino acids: CATSLGGSNQPQHF. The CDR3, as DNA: TGTGCCACCAGCCTCGGAGGTAGCAATCAGCCCCAGCATTTT. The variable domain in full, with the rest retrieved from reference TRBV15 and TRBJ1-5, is DAMVIQNPRYQVTQFGKPVTLSCSQTLNHNVMYWYQQKSSQAPKLLFHYYDKDFNNEADTPDNFQSRRPNTSFCFLDIRSPGLGDTAMYLCATSLGGSNQPQHFGDGTRLSIL.